Given below is one T cell receptor (beta chain) in context. Its target is not known. The data are from a study of cytomegalovirus exposure and HLA in healthy donors. The study ran its PCR with 60 Vbeta and 13 Jbeta primers. Measured with immunoSEQ multiplex PCR; TCRdb has only the in-frame clones, and not every one. The repertoire has roughly 180,000 clones, 70% to 90% of them found once; the top ten carry 2% to 3%. Findings of the study overall: At a 0.05 false discovery rate, a later analysis found approximately 17,000 TCR beta sequences to be associated with HLA alleles.

The receptor was isolated from a male donor in good health and CMV-seronegative. Sequenced sample: PBMCs.

CDR3 in amino acids: CASSPDFYEQYF. The CDR3 bases are TGTGCCAGCTCACCCGACTTCTACGAGCAGTACTTC. The V and J genes are TRBV18 and TRBJ2-7; no clear D. Per germline, CDR1 KGHSH and CDR2 LQKENI. V was pared by 3 bases and J by 3 bases, with 6 bases between. The CDR3 contains 12 residues.